The 3 T cell receptor beta chains below come from one sample, sequenced in a study of blood T cell repertoires in COVID-19. The method was immunoSEQ multiplex PCR; TCRdb's version includes in-frame clones alone and lacks a portion of them. The sample holds hundreds of thousands of clones; approximately 90% are singletons and the top ten take roughly a sixth. The sample taken for sequencing was PBMCs or T cells enriched from blood (not recorded which). These TCRs come from a man aged 18 to 29 who had recovered from COVID-19.

The chain uses TRBV7-9 and TRBJ1-5; D not certain. The CDR3 totals 12 residues. Deletions cut 3 bases from V and 7 bases from J, with 7 bases between. Germline CDR1 and CDR2: SEHNR and FQNEAQ (reference sequence). The CDR3, as DNA: TGTGCCAGCAGCTTCTCGGGGCAGCCCCAGCATTTT. Protein: CASSFSGQPQHF.

This clone came up once. The chain employs TRBV3-1 (or the pseudogene TRBV3-2) and TRBJ2-6; 9 nucleotides align to TRBD1. Germline lookup yields CDR1 LGHDT and CDR2 YNNKEL (reference sequence). The CDR3 totals 18 residues. J gave up 0 bases and V 0 bases, and 3 bases lay outside the gene matches. The CDR3 reads CASSQDGTGISGANVLTF. The CDR3 nucleotides read TGTGCCAGCAGCCAAGATGGGACAGGGATCTCTGGGGCCAACGTCCTGACTTTC.

The chain uses TRBV6-2 or TRBV6-3 and TRBJ2-3, with unresolved D. Trimming left V 4 bases short and J 0 bases short, with 11 bases between. Germline V gene sequence: CDR1 MNHEY, CDR2 SVGEGT. This CDR3 comprises 15 residues. The CDR3: CASSWQAQSTDTQYF. CDR3 bases: TGTGCCAGCAGTTGGCAAGCGCAAAGCACAGATACGCAGTATTTT.